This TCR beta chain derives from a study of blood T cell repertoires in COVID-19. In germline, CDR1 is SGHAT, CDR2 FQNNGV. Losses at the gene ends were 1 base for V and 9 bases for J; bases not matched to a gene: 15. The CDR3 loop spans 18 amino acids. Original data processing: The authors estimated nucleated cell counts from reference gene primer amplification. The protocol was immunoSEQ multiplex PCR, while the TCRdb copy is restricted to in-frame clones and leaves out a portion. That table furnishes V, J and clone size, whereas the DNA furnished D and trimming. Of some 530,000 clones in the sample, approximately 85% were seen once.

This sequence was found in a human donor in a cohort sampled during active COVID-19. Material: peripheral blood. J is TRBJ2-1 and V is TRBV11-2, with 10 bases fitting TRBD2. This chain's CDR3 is CASSLVSLRASGSSEQFF. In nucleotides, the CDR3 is TGTGCCAGCAGCTTAGTAAGCTTGAGAGCTAGCGGGAGTAGTGAGCAGTTCTTC.